These 25 T cell receptor beta chains originate from one sample sequenced in a study of PD-1 blockade in classical Hodgkin lymphoma. Relapse after autologous stem cell transplantation occurred in every patient, and brentuximab vedotin exposure varied. Here immunoSEQ multiplex PCR was the method, and the copy in TCRdb shows in-frame clones only, minus some. The data contain roughly 20,000 clones, roughly 88% of them seen just once; the ten biggest clones take up about 12%. This specimen consisted of peripheral blood mononuclear cells (PBMCs), obtained before the second cycle of nivolumab. The receptors were sampled from a human donor with classical Hodgkin lymphoma.

The V and J genes are TRBV5-4 and TRBJ2-3, with D maybe TRBD2 (6 bases). CDR1 and CDR2 (germline): SGHNT, YYREEE (reference sequence). Deletions cut 0 bases from V and 5 bases from J, with 10 bases between. This CDR3 region has 14 residues. The DNA of the CDR3 is TGTGCCAGCAGCTTGGGGCTGGGGGGAGATACGCAGTATTTT. Protein: CASSLGLGGDTQYF. The variable domain in full, with the rest retrieved from reference TRBV5-4 and TRBJ2-3, is ETGVTQSPTHLIKTRGQQVTLRCSSQSGHNTVSWYQQALGQGPQFIFQYYREEENGRGNFPPRFSGLQFPNYSSELNVNALELDDSALYLCASSLGLGGDTQYFGPGTRLTVL.

The chain joins TRBV5-1 to TRBJ2-2; 7 bases line up with TRBD1. CDR3 size: 17 residues. Germline trimming cut 4 bases from V and 2 bases from J; bases unmatched to any gene: 11. Germline V lookup: CDR1 SGHRS, CDR2 YFSETQ. CDR3 residues: CASSPTGQTANTGELFF. Here the CDR3 DNA reads TGCGCCAGCAGCCCCACGGGACAGACGGCAAACACCGGGGAGCTGTTTTTT.

This clone has a single count. The chain carries TRBV7-8 and TRBJ2-3, with D perhaps TRBD1 or TRBD2 (6 bases each). V was pared by 6 bases and J by 3 bases, with 22 bases between. Germline lookup yields CDR1 SGHVS and CDR2 FQNEAQ. The CDR3 runs to 17 residues. The DNA of the CDR3 is TGTGCCAGCAGTTACATGGCCGTCGGGGGCACTACAGATACGCAGTATTTT. Its translation is CASSYMAVGGTTDTQYF.

The CDR3 region has the DNA TGCGCCAGCAGCTTGGAGTGGGGGGCGTACAATGAGCAGTTCTTC. It encodes CASSLEWGAYNEQFF. V and J are TRBV5-1 and TRBJ2-1; tentatively, D is TRBD1 or TRBD2 (6 bases each). V was trimmed by 0 bases and J by 4 bases, leaving 11 bases between them. The CDR3 is 15 amino acids. Germline lookup yields CDR1 SGHRS and CDR2 YFSETQ.

This CDR3 reads CASSLPGGQNTIYF. CDR3 coding DNA: TGCGCCAGCAGCTTACCAGGGGGCCAGAACACCATATATTTT. V is TRBV5-1 and J is TRBJ1-3, with 8 bases fitting TRBD1. V shed 2 bases, J shed 7 bases, and the junction held 5 bases outside the gene matches. Germline CDR1 and CDR2: SGHRS and YFSETQ. The CDR3 contains 14 residues.

The chain combines TRBV7-9 with TRBJ2-5, with 8 bases that match TRBD2. Trimming removed 1 base from V and 3 bases from J; junction bases left unmatched: 4. Germline CDR1 is SEHNR and CDR2 is FQNEAQ (reference sequence). This CDR3 has 15 residues. The CDR3 spells CASSLERLAKETQYF. The CDR3 DNA sequence: TGTGCCAGCAGCTTAGAGAGACTAGCGAAAGAGACCCAGTACTTC.

The J gene is TRBJ1-1, the V gene TRBV12-5; possibly TRBD1 for D (6 bases). The V end was cut by 6 bases, the J end by 3 bases, with 14 bases between. Germline CDR1 and CDR2: LGHNT and FRNRAP. The CDR3 has 14 residues. CDR3 sequence: CASGQGTVDTEAFF. CDR3 DNA sequence: TGTGCTAGTGGGCAGGGGACTGTGGACACTGAAGCTTTCTTT.

The CDR3 nucleotides read TGTGCCAGCAGCTTCGACCGGGACGGCACCTACGAGCAGTACTTC. This gives the protein CASSFDRDGTYEQYF. The chain joins TRBV7-9 to TRBJ2-7, with D perhaps given as TRBD1 or TRBD2 (5 bases each). The V gene's germline CDR1 is SEHNR and CDR2 FQNEAQ (reference sequence). V lost 3 bases, J lost 2 bases, and 14 bases lay in between. This CDR3 region has 15 residues.

J is TRBJ2-5 and V is TRBV19; 8 bases align to TRBD2. Per the germline V gene, CDR1 is LNHDA and CDR2 is SQIVND (reference sequence). V shed 9 bases and J 2 bases; nucleotides not matched to a gene: 11. The CDR3 is 15 amino acids. The CDR3 reads CASSEGGGIQETQYF. CDR3 coding DNA: TGTGCCAGCAGCGAAGGCGGGGGGATACAAGAGACCCAGTACTTC.

The chain has TRBV7-9 and TRBJ2-3, with D perhaps TRBD1 or TRBD2 (5 bases each). The V and J ends lost 8 bases and 0 bases respectively, with 15 bases between them. Per the germline V gene, CDR1 is SEHNR and CDR2 is FQNEAQ (reference sequence). This CDR3 spans 15 amino acids. This CDR3 is CASHPGPGSTDTQYF. The DNA of the CDR3 is TGTGCCAGCCACCCGGGGCCCGGTAGCACAGATACGCAGTATTTT.

The chain couples TRBV12-5 to TRBJ2-7, with D maybe TRBD2 (6 bases). The CDR3 totals 13 residues. Per the germline V gene, CDR1 is LGHNT and CDR2 is FRNRAP. The ends were cut back, 2 bases at V and 4 bases at J, with 9 bases in the middle. CDR3 nucleotides: TGTGCTAGTGGTTTGCGGGGGAATTACGAGCAGTACTTC. Residues: CASGLRGNYEQYF. The variable domain in full, completed from reference TRBV12-5 and TRBJ2-7, reads DARVTQTPRHKVTEMGQEVTMRCQPILGHNTVFWYRQTMMQGLELLAYFRNRAPLDDSGMPKDRFSAEMPDATLATLKIQPSEPRDSAVYFCASGLRGNYEQYFGPGTRLTVT.

This chain joins TRBV5-1 and TRBJ1-4, with TRBD1 matching 8 bases. CDR3 length: 16 amino acids. Germline V gene data show CDR1 as SGHRS and CDR2 as YFSETQ. V lost 0 bases to trimming and J lost 4 bases; unmatched junction nucleotides: 5. The CDR3 nucleotides are TGCGCCAGCAGCTTGGCCAGGGGGCAAAGTAATGAAAAACTGTTTTTT. Its translation is CASSLARGQSNEKLFF.

This clone was recorded only once. V usage is TRBV28 and J usage is TRBJ2-3; TRBD2 is a possible D gene (5 bases). This CDR3 spans 17 amino acids. Germline V gene sequence: CDR1 MDHEN, CDR2 SYDVKM. Trimming shortened V by 3 bases and J by 4 bases, and 20 bases separated the two germline ends. This chain's CDR3 is CASSLTFAGSGADTQYF. The CDR3 region has the DNA TGTGCCAGCAGTTTGACTTTCGCGGGTTCTGGTGCAGATACGCAGTATTTT.

Details on this clone: The junction shows a germline mismatch at one end, possibly a read error. The same CDR3 is also encoded by other DNA sequences in this sample. The V gene is TRBV25-1, the J gene TRBJ1-1, with D unclear. Germline CDR1 MGHDK, CDR2 SYGVNS. The CDR3 totals 13 residues. The chain's CDR3 is CASSWTGNTEAFF. Here the CDR3 DNA reads TGTGCCAGCAGTTGGACGGGCAACACCGAAGCTTTCTTT. Drawing the rest from reference TRBV25-1 and TRBJ1-1, the complete variable domain is EADIYQTPRYLVIGTGKKITLECSQTMGHDKMYWYQQDPGMELHLIHYSYGVNSTEKGDLSSESTVSRIRTEHFPLTLESARPSHTSQYLCASSWTGNTEAFFGQGTRLTVV.

The chain is built from TRBV14 and TRBJ2-5; 9 positions agree with TRBD1. This CDR3 comprises 16 residues. V was clipped by 4 bases and J by 4 bases; unmatched bases: 10. Germline V CDR1 and CDR2: SGHDN, FVKESK. This CDR3 reads CASSPLSDRGRETQYF. In DNA, the CDR3 is TGTGCCAGCAGCCCTCTTTCGGACAGGGGAAGAGAGACCCAGTACTTC.

The V gene is TRBV6-6, the J gene TRBJ2-7; the D gene is possibly TRBD1 (6 bases). This CDR3 has 16 residues. The germline CDR1 and CDR2 sequences are MNHNY and SVGAGI (reference sequence). Trimming removed 4 bases from V and 4 bases from J, with 20 bases in between. In nucleotides, the CDR3 is TGTGCCAGCAGTTCCCCAGAGGGGGAAGGGCGGTACGAGCAGTACTTC. Protein: CASSSPEGEGRYEQYF.

In DNA, the CDR3 is TGTGCCAGCAGCTTAGTGGGATTAGCCAAAAACATTCAGTACTTC. It translates to CASSLVGLAKNIQYF. The chain joins TRBV11-2 to TRBJ2-4; D gene unclear. Germline CDR1 SGHAT, CDR2 FQNNGV. This CDR3 contains 15 residues. V was shortened by 1 base and J by 0 bases, with 7 bases between the two germline ends.

The V and J genes are TRBV6-5 and TRBJ1-1; D ambiguous. This CDR3 comprises 16 residues. Deletions cut 2 bases from V and 3 bases from J, with 16 bases between. The germline CDR1 and CDR2 sequences are MNHEY and SVGAGI. CDR3 nucleotide sequence: TGTGCCAGCAGTTACGGCCCTTCGGGCAGCTACACTGAAGCTTTCTTT. Translating it yields CASSYGPSGSYTEAFF.

This rearrangement joins TRBV5-4 to TRBJ2-2; TRBD1 matches 10 bases. The junction had 4 bases not matched to a gene; V was cut back by 4 bases and J by 4 bases. This CDR3 spans 15 amino acids. Germline V gene sequence: CDR1 SGHNT, CDR2 YYREEE (reference sequence). The CDR3 protein is CASSAGQGSTGELFF. In nucleotides, the CDR3 is TGTGCCAGCAGCGCGGGACAGGGGAGCACCGGGGAGCTGTTTTTT.

The rearrangement joins TRBV5-1 to TRBJ1-1; D is possibly TRBD1 (6 bases). Germline-derived CDR1 and CDR2 are SGHRS and YFSETQ. The germline V and J ends were trimmed by 2 bases and 3 bases, with 14 bases remaining between them. The CDR3 is made up of 15 amino acids. This CDR3 is CASSLTGKPDTEAFF. CDR3 nucleotide sequence: TGCGCCAGCAGCTTAACAGGGAAACCGGACACTGAAGCTTTCTTT.

The V call is TRBV5-1, the J call TRBJ2-5, with 9 bases lining up with TRBD1. V was pared by 4 bases and J by 5 bases, with 6 bases of the junction left unmatched. In germline, CDR1 is SGHRS, CDR2 YFSETQ. The CDR3 spans 14 residues. The CDR3 reads CASSAGQGRETQYF. DNA of the CDR3: TGCGCCAGCAGCGCGGGACAGGGACGTGAGACCCAGTACTTC. Drawing the rest from reference TRBV5-1 and TRBJ2-5, the complete variable domain is KAGVTQTPRYLIKTRGQQVTLSCSPISGHRSVSWYQQTPGQGLQFLFEYFSETQRNKGNFPGRFSGRQFSNSRSEMNVSTLELGDSALYLCASSAGQGRETQYFGPGTRLLVL.

This chain joins TRBV19 and TRBJ2-3; possible D gene TRBD2, 7 bases. This CDR3 has 14 amino acids. The germline V and J ends were trimmed by 10 bases and 1 base, with 15 bases remaining between them. Germline V gene lookup returns CDR1 LNHDA and CDR2 SQIVND (reference sequence). The CDR3 DNA reads as TGTGCCACCCGGGGGGCTAGCGGCACAGATACGCAGTATTTT. Amino acids: CATRGASGTDTQYF.

This clone was detected only once. The chain combines TRBV5-1 with TRBJ2-7; maybe TRBD2 (7 bases). CDR1 and CDR2 from the germline V gene are SGHRS and YFSETQ. This CDR3 is 14 amino acids long. V shed 0 bases and J shed 5 bases, with 12 bases lying between them. CDR3 residues: CASSLAGGLNEQYF. DNA of the CDR3: TGCGCCAGCAGCTTGGCGGGGGGCCTCAACGAGCAGTACTTC.

This sequence joins TRBV4-2 and TRBJ2-5, with 10 positions matching TRBD2. V lost 0 bases, J lost 4 bases, and 5 bases stayed unmatched. CDR1 and CDR2 from the germline V gene are LGHNA and YNFKEQ. The CDR3 contains 16 residues. The CDR3 sequence is CASSQDELAGVETQYF. In DNA, the CDR3 is TGTGCCAGCAGCCAAGATGAGCTAGCGGGGGTAGAGACCCAGTACTTC.

In its sample, this clone was seen once. V is TRBV19 and J is TRBJ2-5, with 8 bases aligning to TRBD2. Germline trimming cut 6 bases from V and 3 bases from J; bases unmatched to any gene: 9. This CDR3 comprises 15 residues. Germline CDR1 is LNHDA and CDR2 is SQIVND (reference sequence). Here the CDR3 reads CASRTGTREKETQYF. The CDR3 nucleotides read TGTGCCAGTAGAACCGGGACTAGGGAAAAAGAGACCCAGTACTTC.